This passage covers 7 T cell receptor beta chains from one sample sequenced in a study of shared clonotypes between healthy human individuals. Clones were sequenced by immunoSEQ multiplex PCR, and TCRdb holds only the in-frame ones, with some missing. Among 2,500,000 or so clones listed, around 93% were seen once. The sample comprised naive CD4+ T cells from PBMCs. Subset in this sample: CD45RA+ positively selected. These receptors originate from a man between 18 and 29 years old in good health. Some clones in this sample may be carry-over from other donors' samples.

V usage is TRBV5-1 and J usage is TRBJ2-3; 8 positions agree with TRBD2. Germline lookup yields CDR1 SGHRS and CDR2 YFSETQ. The length of the CDR3 is 17 residues. V lost 1 base, J lost 7 bases, and 14 bases stayed unmatched. CDR3 amino acids: CASSLRPTGGGQNTQYF. The CDR3 DNA follows: TGCGCCAGCAGCTTGCGGCCTACGGGAGGGGGGCAGAATACGCAGTATTTT.

The CDR3 here is CATTAVRLAGGPVETQYF. CDR3 nucleotides: TGTGCCACCACTGCAGTCCGACTAGCGGGAGGGCCGGTGGAGACCCAGTACTTC. The chain has TRBV28 and TRBJ2-5, with 14 bases lining up with TRBD2. The CDR3 consists of 18 residues. CDR1 is MDHEN and CDR2 is SYDVKM in the germline V gene. Unmatched junction bases numbered 18, after V lost 10 bases and J lost 5 bases.

This chain uses TRBV30 with TRBJ2-1, with D perhaps TRBD1 or TRBD2 (6 bases each). The V gene lost 4 bases and the J gene lost 11 bases, with 12 bases spanning the gap. The CDR3 has 11 residues. CDR1 is GTSNPN and CDR2 is SVGIG in the germline V gene (reference sequence). CDR3 sequence reads: CAWTPGGQQFF. Written as DNA, the CDR3 is TGTGCCTGGACACCCGGGGGCCAGCAGTTCTTC. Variable domain in full (rest from reference TRBV30 and TRBJ2-1): SQTIHQWPATLVQPVGSPLSLECTVEGTSNPNLYWYRQAAGRGLQLLFYSVGIGQISSEVPQNLSASRPQDRQFILSSKKLLLSDSGFYLCAWTPGGQQFFGPGTRLTVL.

This chain links TRBV7-9 with TRBJ2-2; 7 nucleotides align to TRBD2. The J segment lost 4 bases and the V segment lost 4 bases, leaving 3 bases of the junction unmatched. Germline V gene data show CDR1 as SEHNR and CDR2 as FQNEAQ (reference sequence). This CDR3 has 14 amino acids. The CDR3 region has the DNA TGTGCCAGCAGCTCAACGGGGGGCACCGGGGAGCTGTTTTTT. It is translated as CASSSTGGTGELFF.

This chain joins TRBV6-1 and TRBJ2-7, with D perhaps TRBD2 (6 bases). In germline, CDR1 is MNHNS, CDR2 SASEGT. V was clipped by 9 bases and J by 0 bases, with 18 bases between them. The CDR3 sequence is 15 residues long. Here the CDR3 reads CASTDLGGPSYEQYF. CDR3 bases: TGTGCCAGTACCGATTTGGGGGGACCCTCCTACGAGCAGTACTTC.

This rearrangement joins TRBV6-4 to TRBJ2-1, with D perhaps being TRBD1 or TRBD2 (6 bases each). This CDR3 region has 16 residues. Trimming took 0 bases from V and 8 from J, leaving 17 bases between them. Germline CDR1 and CDR2: MRHNA and SNTAGT. CDR3 sequence (DNA): TGTGCCAGCAGTGACTCCTTAGGTGGGGGGCTGGATGAGCAGTTCTTC. Its translation: CASSDSLGGGLDEQFF.

This sequence joins TRBV4-2 and TRBJ1-1; the D gene is possibly TRBD1 (5 bases). The CDR3 spans 18 residues. The germline V and J ends were trimmed by 0 bases and 3 bases, with 20 bases remaining between them. CDR1 is LGHNA, CDR2 YNFKEQ, per germline. In DNA form, the CDR3 reads TGTGCCAGCAGCCAAGAACCCCTCCCGGGGGGGAGGGACACTGAAGCTTTCTTT. Protein product: CASSQEPLPGGRDTEAFF.